This T cell receptor (beta chain) was sequenced during a study of blood T cell repertoires in COVID-19. Whole-study context: T cells, B-cell-depleted T cells, or PBMCs supplied cDNA or gDNA.

The repertoire was sequenced with immunoSEQ multiplex PCR; TCRdb's copy has only in-frame clones and lacks some. Of 65,000 to 100,000 clones listed, 89% are singletons. There are 15 residues in the CDR3. V lost 3 bases, J lost 2 bases, and 5 bases stayed unmatched. Germline loops: CDR1 SGHDN, CDR2 FVKESK. This rearrangement joins TRBV14 to TRBJ2-5; the match to TRBD1 covers 8 bases. The origin of this receptor is a man aged 50 to 59 with acute or convalescent COVID-19. The specimen was peripheral blood. In nucleotides, the CDR3 is TGTGCCAGCAGCCAGTTCAGGGGGCGTCAAGAGACCCAGTACTTC. Protein: CASSQFRGRQETQYF.